The text below deals with one TCR beta chain. No antigen is known for it. The sample is drawn from a study of cytomegalovirus exposure and HLA in healthy donors. Study-level information: The same platform as the approximately 730 first-cohort repertoires was used for the 120 or so validation repertoires, a later analysis reported. Whole-study results and caveats: Three chains linked to CMV were shown in vitro to be specific for CMV antigens. Clusters of TCRs from the first cohort tended to co-occur in the 110 or so validation repertoires (as a later analysis found). Overall, around 150 TCR beta chains were annotated as cytomegalovirus-associated.

The trim removed 0 bases at V and 0 bases at J, leaving 1 base unmatched. The V gene's germline CDR1 is SSHAT and CDR2 FNYEAQ (reference sequence). The length of the CDR3 is 15 residues. Measured with immunoSEQ multiplex PCR; TCRdb has only the in-frame clones, and not every one. The sample contains about 180,000 clones, about 85% of which appear only once. This receptor was taken from a man aged 18 to 29 in good health and CMV-seropositive. Sequencing input: PBMCs. The chain links TRBV7-7 to TRBJ2-5, with TRBD2 matching over 7 bases. In DNA form, the CDR3 reads TGTGCCAGCAGCTTAGCAGCGGGGAACCAAGAGACCCAGTACTTC. Translated: CASSLAAGNQETQYF.